Below are 27 T cell receptor beta chains sequenced from a single sample in a study of blood T cell repertoires in COVID-19. Data came from immunoSEQ multiplex PCR; TCRdb stores just in-frame clones and leaves some out. The repertoire consists of some 46,000 clones, with approximately 85% occurring once and the leading ten covering around 33%. Sequenced material: peripheral blood. The receptors originated from an elderly woman with COVID-19, enrolled during active disease.

The CDR3 reads CATSRDTGYEQYF. The CDR3 nucleotides read TGTGCCACCAGCAGAGATACGGGTTACGAGCAGTACTTC. The chain carries TRBV15 and TRBJ2-7; D unresolved. Trimming left V 0 bases short and J 4 bases short, with 7 bases between. Germline assignment: CDR1 LNHNV and CDR2 YYDKDF (reference sequence). The CDR3 consists of 13 residues.

This clone was recorded a few times. The chain links TRBV4-2 to TRBJ2-7, with TRBD2 identical over 12 bases. The length of the CDR3 is 18 residues. V dropped 0 bases and J dropped 2; count of bases not matched to a gene: 8. In germline, CDR1 is LGHNA, CDR2 YNFKEQ. The CDR3, as DNA: TGTGCCAGCAGCCAAGATCTTCGGACTAGCGGGGTCGCCTACGAGCAGTACTTC. Residues: CASSQDLRTSGVAYEQYF.

This chain joins TRBV5-1 and TRBJ2-1, with 8 positions matching TRBD2. The CDR3 covers 15 residues. From germline, CDR1 is SGHRS and CDR2 YFSETQ. With 0 bases clipped from V and 4 bases from J, the junction kept 3 bases outside the gene matches. CDR3 DNA: TGCGCCAGCAGCTTGGCCCAGCGGGGGTACAATGAGCAGTTCTTC. This translates into CASSLAQRGYNEQFF. Full variable domain (missing parts from reference TRBV5-1 and TRBJ2-1): KAGVTQTPRYLIKTRGQQVTLSCSPISGHRSVSWYQQTPGQGLQFLFEYFSETQRNKGNFPGRFSGRQFSNSRSEMNVSTLELGDSALYLCASSLAQRGYNEQFFGPGTRLTVL.

The chain links TRBV7-3 to TRBJ2-6; TRBD1 agrees at 9 bases. Germline-derived CDR1 and CDR2 are SGHTA and FQGTGA. The trim removed 5 bases at V and 0 bases at J, leaving 5 bases unmatched. The CDR3 sequence is 17 residues long. CDR3 sequence (DNA): TGTGCCAGCAGCCCGGGACAGGGTCTCTCTGGGGCCAACGTCCTGACTTTC. It specifies CASSPGQGLSGANVLTF.

The CDR3 region is CASSLAGVRHEQYF. The DNA of the CDR3 is TGTGCCAGCAGTTTAGCGGGGGTCCGCCACGAGCAGTACTTC. This rearrangement joins TRBV6-2 or TRBV6-3 to TRBJ2-7; 9 nucleotides match TRBD2. The V gene's germline CDR1 is MNHEY and CDR2 SVGEGT. The CDR3 is 14 residues long. Unmatched junction bases numbered 6, after V lost 4 bases and J lost 5 bases.

The rearrangement joins TRBV29-1 to TRBJ1-5, with D maybe TRBD1 (5 bases). The germline V gene has CDR1 SQVTM and CDR2 ANQGSEA. The CDR3 spans 15 residues. V was trimmed by 4 bases and J by 0 bases, leaving 13 bases between them. CDR3 region: CSVGGGNYSNQPQHF. The CDR3 DNA is TGCAGCGTTGGCGGGGGGAACTATAGCAATCAGCCCCAGCATTTT. Using reference TRBV29-1 and TRBJ1-5 for the parts outside the CDR3, the full variable domain is SAVISQKPSRDICQRGTSLTIQCQVDSQVTMMFWYRQQPGQSLTLIATANQGSEATYESGFVIDKFPISRPNLTFSTLTVSNMSPEDSSIYLCSVGGGNYSNQPQHFGDGTRLSIL.

The chain uses TRBV7-2 and TRBJ2-7, with a tentative D call TRBD1 (5 bases). Trimming removed 4 bases from V and 1 base from J, with 14 bases in between. Germline CDR1 SGHTA, CDR2 FQGNSA. The CDR3 is 15 residues long. CDR3 protein: CASSSRGRGSYEQYF. CDR3 bases: TGTGCCAGCAGCTCCCGAGGTAGGGGTTCCTACGAGCAGTACTTC.

The chain employs TRBV4-3 and TRBJ2-7; weak D call: TRBD2 (7 bases). Germline CDR1 is LGHNA and CDR2 is YSLEER. The CDR3 length is 15 residues. Trimming cost V 4 bases and J 2 bases, with 15 bases left between them. CDR3 amino acids: CASSPVGGAAYEQYF. CDR3 sequence (DNA): TGCGCCAGCAGCCCCGTGGGGGGGGCGGCCTACGAGCAGTACTTC.

The chain employs TRBV7-2 and TRBJ1-1; D unclear. The germline V and J ends were trimmed by 3 bases and 5 bases, with 10 bases remaining between them. This CDR3 is 13 amino acids long. Germline values: CDR1 SGHTA, CDR2 FQGNSA. CDR3 nucleotide sequence: TGTGCCAGCAGCTTTAGTTCACGTACTGAAGCTTTCTTT. Protein sequence: CASSFSSRTEAFF.

The CDR3: CASSHPGLPTDNEQFF. The CDR3 DNA follows: TGCGCCAGCAGTCACCCGGGACTCCCAACGGACAATGAGCAGTTCTTC. The rearrangement uses TRBV23-1 and TRBJ2-1, with a possible D match to TRBD2 (6 bases). TRBV23-1 is an ORF; its function is uncertain. V was shortened by 3 bases and J by 5 bases, with 17 bases between the two germline ends. This CDR3 has 16 residues.

The chain couples TRBV25-1 to TRBJ1-2; tentative D call: TRBD1 (5 bases). V lost 7 bases, J lost 6 bases, and 15 bases lay in between. The CDR3 sequence is 13 residues long. Germline CDR1 and CDR2: MGHDK and SYGVNS. CDR3 DNA sequence: TGTGCCAGCAAAGAAACAGGAATCGATGGCTACACCTTC. Translated: CASKETGIDGYTF.

The chain is built from TRBV6-2 or TRBV6-3 and TRBJ1-2, with D perhaps matching TRBD1 (6 bases). CDR1 and CDR2 from the germline V gene are MNHEY and SVGEGT. The V gene lost 5 bases and the J gene lost 2 bases, with 24 bases spanning the gap. This CDR3 has 18 residues. The chain's CDR3 is CASSGQSGTPIPNYGYTF. DNA for the CDR3: TGTGCCAGCAGTGGCCAATCCGGGACACCCATCCCAAACTATGGCTACACCTTC.

J is TRBJ2-7 and V is TRBV18; 11 nucleotides agree with TRBD1. The CDR3 loop spans 16 amino acids. Trimming removed 3 bases from V and 2 bases from J; junction bases left unmatched: 6. Looked up from germline, CDR1 is KGHSH and CDR2 is LQKENI. CDR3 sequence (DNA): TGTGCCAGCTCACCGAAGACGGGACAGGGGGCCTACGAGCAGTACTTC. Translated, it gives CASSPKTGQGAYEQYF.

The chain recombines TRBV5-4 with TRBJ1-3; D gene unclear. CDR1 is SGHNT and CDR2 is YYREEE in the germline V gene (reference sequence). V lost 4 bases to trimming and J lost 0 bases, with 17 bases between them. The length of the CDR3 is 17 residues. In DNA form, the CDR3 reads TGTGCCAGCAGCCCCTGGGCCACCGCCAGCTCTGGAAACACCATATATTTT. This translates into CASSPWATASSGNTIYF.

This chain links TRBV6-6 with TRBJ2-7; 11 bases fit TRBD1. CDR3 size: 14 residues. V dropped 5 bases and J dropped 6; count of bases not matched to a gene: 6. Germline lookup yields CDR1 MNHNY and CDR2 SVGAGI (reference sequence). CDR3 in amino acids: CASSPGQGAGEQYF. In DNA form, the CDR3 reads TGTGCCAGCAGTCCCGGACAGGGGGCTGGCGAGCAGTACTTC.

The sample holds many counts of this clone. The J gene is TRBJ2-7, the V gene TRBV6-5, with TRBD2 matching 7 bases. The CDR3 sequence is 15 residues long. Germline CDR1 reads MNHEY; CDR2 reads SVGAGI. V gave up 6 bases and J gave up 0 bases; unmatched junction bases: 8. Here the CDR3 DNA reads TGTGCCAGCAGCGCCGGGGGGACCAGCTCCTACGAGCAGTACTTC. Its translation is CASSAGGTSSYEQYF.

The genes are TRBV9 and TRBJ2-2; a weak D match, TRBD1 (7 bases). Per germline, CDR1 SGDLS and CDR2 YYNGEE. The CDR3 runs to 15 residues. Trimming took off 3 bases at V and 8 bases at J, with 17 bases between the two ends. The DNA for the CDR3 is TGTGCCAGCAGCGCGGGGGACAGTGCGAGTGGGGAGCTGTTTTTT. It yields the protein CASSAGDSASGELFF.

J is TRBJ2-6 and V is TRBV9, with TRBD1 matching 7 bases. CDR1 and CDR2 (germline): SGDLS, YYNGEE. CDR3 size: 17 residues. The V gene end was trimmed by 1 base and the J gene end by 0 bases; junction bases not matched to a gene: 4. The CDR3 protein is CASSVRTGRSGANVLTF. CDR3 in DNA: TGTGCCAGCAGCGTACGGACAGGCCGCTCTGGGGCCAACGTCCTGACTTTC.

For the CDR3, the DNA is TGCGCCAGCAGCTTGGCCAATCGGGGGGGCCGAGATGAGCAGTTCTTC. Translated: CASSLANRGGRDEQFF. The chain joins TRBV5-1 to TRBJ2-1; 8 positions agree with TRBD2. The CDR3 sequence is 16 residues long. The trim removed 0 bases at V and 8 bases at J, leaving 10 bases unmatched. Per germline, CDR1 SGHRS and CDR2 YFSETQ.

The rearrangement uses TRBV10-3 and TRBJ1-2, with a weak D call TRBD1 (6 bases). The V end lost 2 bases, the J end lost 3 bases, and 13 bases lay between the germline ends. Germline assignment: CDR1 ENHRY and CDR2 SYGVKD. The CDR3 length is 15 residues. CDR3 sequence: CAISEPPGGDYGYTF. The CDR3 nucleotides read TGTGCCATCAGTGAGCCCCCGGGGGGCGACTATGGCTACACCTTC.

The rearrangement links TRBV5-1 to TRBJ2-6; D not resolved. CDR3 size: 15 residues. CDR1 and CDR2 from the germline V gene are SGHRS and YFSETQ. V lost 0 bases and J 4 bases, leaving 8 bases between the germline ends. CDR3 amino acids: CASSLDRRGANVLTF. Here the CDR3 DNA reads TGCGCCAGCAGCTTGGACCGCCGGGGGGCCAACGTCCTGACTTTC.

The gene calls are TRBV18 and TRBJ2-7, with 10 bases matching TRBD1. The CDR3 has 16 amino acids. The V segment lost 0 bases and the J segment 2 bases; nucleotides outside the gene matches: 4. Germline V lookup: CDR1 KGHSH, CDR2 LQKENI. The CDR3 sequence is CASSPPSGQGAYEQYF. DNA of the CDR3: TGTGCCAGCTCACCACCCTCTGGACAGGGGGCCTACGAGCAGTACTTC. The full variable domain, rest sourced from reference TRBV18 and TRBJ2-7, is NAGVMQNPRHLVRRRGQEARLRCSPMKGHSHVYWYRQLPEEGLKFMVYLQKENIIDESGMPKERFSAEFPKEGPSILRIQQVVRGDSAAYFCASSPPSGQGAYEQYFGPGTRLTVT.

The chain uses TRBV6-2 or TRBV6-3 and TRBJ2-5, with a possible D match to TRBD1 (6 bases). The germline gives CDR1 MNHEY, CDR2 SVGEGT. Deletions cut 1 base from V and 2 bases from J, with 8 bases between. The CDR3 has 14 residues. The CDR3 protein is CASSYFQGQETQYF. DNA of the CDR3: TGTGCCAGCAGTTACTTTCAGGGGCAAGAGACCCAGTACTTC.

The genes are TRBV6-5 and TRBJ1-3; TRBD1 might be the D (5 bases). Per the germline V gene, CDR1 is MNHEY and CDR2 is SVGAGI. The V gene lost 7 bases and the J gene lost 4 bases, with 17 bases spanning the gap. The length of the CDR3 is 15 residues. The CDR3 sequence: CASTLGQGIGNTIYF. In DNA form, the CDR3 reads TGTGCCAGCACCTTGGGGCAGGGAATCGGAAACACCATATATTTT.

The CDR3 nucleotides read TGTGCCAGCAGTCCGAGACAGCGAGTCTATGGCTACACCTTC. Translating it yields CASSPRQRVYGYTF. The V call is TRBV6-5, the J call TRBJ1-2; TRBD1 might be the D (5 bases). V gave up 5 bases and J gave up 4 bases, with 14 bases separating them. The CDR3 extends over 14 amino acids. Germline CDR1 MNHEY, CDR2 SVGAGI.

This chain uses TRBV25-1 with TRBJ1-2; D might be TRBD1 (6 bases). V was clipped by 5 bases and J by 7 bases, with 17 bases between them. The CDR3 is 14 residues long. Germline CDR1 MGHDK, CDR2 SYGVNS. As DNA, the CDR3 is TGTGCCAGCAGTACGTCCGACAGGTCCCTTGGCTACACCTTC. Amino acids: CASSTSDRSLGYTF.

This sequence joins TRBV7-9 and TRBJ2-7, with 9 bases matching TRBD1. The CDR3 runs to 15 residues. Germline-derived CDR1 and CDR2 are SEHNR and FQNEAQ (reference sequence). Germline trimming cut 5 bases from V and 5 bases from J; bases unmatched to any gene: 10. The CDR3 coding sequence is TGTGCCAGCAGCGACAACAGACAGGGGGTGAACGAGCAGTACTTC. Translated: CASSDNRQGVNEQYF.